Given below is one TCR beta chain in context. What it binds is unknown. Patients with autoimmune history or systemic immunosuppression were excluded. Blood was sampled at baseline, cycle 4 day 1, and cycle 7 day 1. Sequenced by immunoSEQ multiplex PCR; TCRdb stores in-frame clones only, minus some. Of about 20,000 clones in the sample, over 75% were seen once. The data belong to a study of OX40 agonist ivuxolimab in advanced cancers. Study as a whole: Ivuxolimab, an agonistic anti-OX40 (CD134) antibody, was given to patients. Study outcomes and limitations: The CD4+ and CD8+ T cells in the blood had expanded clonally by week 6 at 0.1 to 3.0 mg/kg.

This CDR3 contains 22 residues. CDR1 ENHRY and CDR2 SYGVKD come from the germline V gene. V shed 2 bases, J shed 5 bases, and the junction held 26 bases outside the gene matches. This TCR was sampled from an adult with an advanced solid tumor such as melanoma, head and neck, liver or kidney cancer. The sample here was CD4+ or CD8+ T cells sorted from blood, taken in a trial of the OX40 agonist ivuxolimab. This rearrangement joins TRBV10-3 to TRBJ2-5; TRBD2 agrees at 10 bases. The CDR3 region has the DNA TGTGCCATCAGTGAGACTAGCGGGGTGGGCCCCCTTGTTGACTTTGATGCGGAGACCCAGTACTTC. Amino acid sequence: CAISETSGVGPLVDFDAETQYF.